The next 11 T cell receptor beta chains were all read from a single sample in a study of CD8+CD57+ T cells in acquired aplastic anemia. The use of genomic DNA as template underpinned the TCR beta VDJ and CDR3 profiling. Each CDR3 protein gets one entry after TCRdb re-called the reads with MiXCR. The data contain around 130,000 distinct CDR3 sequences, under 65% of them singletons. Selection for sequencing was limited to patients who had shown CD8+CD57+ cell expansion by flow cytometry. The source material was sorted CD4+, CD8+, or CD8+CD57+ T cells (not recorded which) from PBMCs. All receptors come from a human donor with aplastic anemia.

The count of this clonotype is one. The chain combines TRBV10-3 with TRBJ1-3; no firm D call. V dropped 6 bases and J dropped 0 bases, with 6 bases sitting between them. The length of the CDR3 is 13 residues. The germline gives CDR1 ENHRY, CDR2 SYGVKD. For the CDR3, the DNA is TGTGCCATCAGGCAGCCCTCTGGAAACACCATATATTTT. This gives the protein CAIRQPSGNTIYF.

The genes are TRBV27 and TRBJ2-7; TRBD1 matches at 9 bases. V lost 2 bases to trimming and J lost 1 base; unmatched junction nucleotides: 9. Germline values: CDR1 MNHEY, CDR2 SMNVEV (reference sequence). The CDR3 has 17 amino acids. The chain's CDR3 is CASSLPPTGGPSYEQYF. The CDR3, as DNA: TGTGCCAGCAGTTTACCCCCGACAGGGGGTCCTTCCTACGAGCAGTACTTC.

The rearrangement links TRBV5-5 to TRBJ2-1; 8 nucleotides match TRBD2. Per the germline V gene, CDR1 is SGHKS and CDR2 is YYEKEE (reference sequence). The CDR3 is 14 residues long. Trimming took 2 bases from V and 8 from J; bases not matched to a gene: 6. CDR3 sequence reads: CASSLASGGDEQFF. DNA for the CDR3: TGTGCCAGCAGCTTAGCCAGCGGGGGCGATGAGCAGTTCTTC.

The chain carries TRBV10-3 and TRBJ2-7, with 8 bases identical to TRBD1. The CDR3 has 13 residues. J gave up 3 bases and V 2 bases, and 0 bases lay outside the gene matches. Germline V gene sequence: CDR1 ENHRY, CDR2 SYGVKD. CDR3 protein: CAISEGQGYEQYF. Here the CDR3 DNA reads TGTGCCATCAGTGAGGGACAGGGCTACGAGCAGTACTTC.

This clonotype appeared many times. The genes are TRBV13 and TRBJ2-1, with a tentative D call TRBD1 (6 bases). Germline-derived CDR1 and CDR2 are PRHDT and FYEKMQ (reference sequence). V lost 1 base, J lost 14 bases, and 15 bases lay in between. This CDR3 is 13 amino acids long. For the CDR3, the DNA is TGTGCCAGCAGCTTAGATTATATGGGGGCGAAGTTCTTC. Its protein is CASSLDYMGAKFF.

The V call is TRBV25-1, the J call TRBJ1-1, with D unclear. Germline loops: CDR1 MGHDK, CDR2 SYGVNS. The V end lost 4 bases, the J end lost 6 bases, and 15 bases lay between the germline ends. The CDR3 is 14 amino acids. The DNA for the CDR3 is TGTGCCAGCAGTGCCACCCAAGCAAGACCTGAAGCTTTCTTT. Translated: CASSATQARPEAFF.

The chain employs TRBV7-8 and TRBJ2-7; 10 bases are shared with TRBD2. The germline V gene encodes CDR1 SGHVS and CDR2 FQNEAQ. The junction had 5 bases not matched to a gene; V was cut back by 6 bases and J by 0 bases. The CDR3 sequence is 15 residues long. The CDR3 spells CASRGTSVSSYEQYF. As DNA, the CDR3 is TGTGCCAGCAGGGGGACTAGCGTGAGCTCCTACGAGCAGTACTTC.

V usage is TRBV10-3 and J usage is TRBJ1-4, with D possibly matching TRBD1 (6 bases). The CDR3 extends over 14 amino acids. Germline CDR1 and CDR2: ENHRY and SYGVKD. V was trimmed by 3 bases and J by 7 bases, leaving 12 bases between them. The CDR3 DNA is TGTGCCATCAGTGATGCGGGGGCGGGTGAAAAACTGTTTTTT. It encodes CAISDAGAGEKLFF.

The sample holds a few counts of this clonotype. The rearrangement uses TRBV28 and TRBJ1-2; D uncertain. Germline V CDR1 and CDR2: MDHEN, SYDVKM. The CDR3 consists of 13 residues. Trimming left V 4 bases short and J 4 bases short, with 10 bases between. CDR3 sequence: CASSYQDGYGYTF. CDR3 sequence (DNA): TGTGCCAGCAGTTACCAGGATGGCTATGGCTACACCTTC.

The CDR3 DNA reads TGTGCCAGCAGCTCCCAGACTAGCGGATACAATGAGCAGTTCTTC. Amino acid sequence: CASSSQTSGYNEQFF. The genes are TRBV7-3 and TRBJ2-1, with 9 bases aligning to TRBD2. The germline V gene has CDR1 SGHTA and CDR2 FQGTGA. The ends lost 4 bases at V and 4 bases at J; junction bases unmatched: 5. CDR3 length equals 15 residues.

This chain links TRBV2 with TRBJ1-1; TRBD1 agrees at 7 bases. Germline V gives CDR1 SNHLY, CDR2 FYNNEI. V gave up 6 bases and J gave up 7 bases; unmatched junction bases: 8. CDR3 length: 13 amino acids. CDR3 region: CASRREGAGEAFF. CDR3 nucleotide sequence: TGTGCCAGCAGGCGGGAGGGGGCCGGTGAAGCTTTCTTT.